Following are 4 T cell receptor beta chains from one sample sequenced in a study of T cell responses to AZD1222 COVID-19 vaccine. This table comes from immunoSEQ multiplex PCR, and its TCRdb copy is limited to in-frame clones, with some not included. The table records 95,000 to 100,000 clones, roughly 90% of them present only once. Material: peripheral blood, obtained on day 0 of AZD1222 vaccination. The source of these receptors is an adult in good health.

The genes are TRBV19 and TRBJ1-5; no reliable D call. The CDR3 has 13 amino acids. The V gene's germline CDR1 is LNHDA and CDR2 SQIVND (reference sequence). Trimming shortened V by 0 bases and J by 4 bases, and 4 bases separated the two germline ends. CDR3 DNA: TGTGCCAGTAGTATAGAAAATAATCAGCCCCAGCATTTT. It yields the protein CASSIENNQPQHF.

This chain uses TRBV6-5 with TRBJ1-2; D uncertain. CDR3 length equals 11 residues. Trimming shortened V by 10 bases and J by 2 bases, and 8 bases separated the two germline ends. Germline CDR1 reads MNHEY; CDR2 reads SVGAGI. DNA for the CDR3: TGTGCCACTTTCCGGAACTATGGCTACACCTTC. Translated: CATFRNYGYTF.

The V call is TRBV9, the J call TRBJ1-2, with D hard to call. With 0 bases removed from V and 4 bases from J, the gap between germline ends came to 10 bases. Germline CDR1 reads SGDLS; CDR2 reads YYNGEE. The CDR3 extends over 14 amino acids. The CDR3 spells CASSVEEGGYGYTF. CDR3 nucleotide sequence: TGTGCCAGCAGCGTAGAAGAGGGCGGCTATGGCTACACCTTC.

V usage is TRBV4-1 and J usage is TRBJ1-5, with D perhaps matching TRBD1 (5 bases). Deletions cut 0 bases from V and 4 bases from J, with 10 bases between. The CDR3 consists of 15 residues. The germline V gene encodes CDR1 MGHRA and CDR2 YSYEKL. In DNA, the CDR3 is TGCGCCAGCAGCCAAGAGGCAGGGTGGAATCAGCCCCAGCATTTT. This gives the protein CASSQEAGWNQPQHF.